This T cell receptor (beta chain) stems from a study of blood T cell repertoires in COVID-19. Germline V CDR1 and CDR2: MNHEY, SMNVEV (reference sequence). CDR3 length: 15 residues. With V trimmed by 7 bases and J by 1 base, 9 bases remained unmatched. TCRdb's table, derived via immunoSEQ multiplex PCR, lists solely in-frame clones and lacks some. Among fewer than 150,000 clones listed, more than 80% were seen once. The gene calls are TRBV27 and TRBJ1-1, with TRBD1 matching 7 bases. The sequence was obtained from a woman in her thirties or forties with acute or convalescent COVID-19. Source material: peripheral blood. The CDR3, as DNA: TGTGCCAGCACCCCACCGGGACAGTCGAACACTGAAGCTTTCTTT. It codes for CASTPPGQSNTEAFF.